This T cell receptor (beta chain) was identified in a study of human T cells and chemical hapten exposure (dated by TCRdb to the early 2020s). About the full investigation: For sensitization, 2% DPC in acetone was applied to a 2 cm by 2 cm area of upper inner arm skin. For every blood RNA sample, sequencing covered both the TCR alpha and TCR beta chains. Around 30 alopecia patients provided blood for TCR sequencing at one to four time points (pre-sensitization, 2, 6 and 24 weeks). Patch testing was performed on the upper back with Finn chambers containing 0.01% DPC, and the patch tests were scored after 6 days according to International Contact Dermatitis Research Group standards. Libraries were combined into a pool for sequencing, and differences in TCR yield between samples came mainly from small differences in library volumes within the pool. The mostly female patient cohort included alopecia areata with under or over 50% scalp involvement, alopecia totalis and alopecia universalis. Throughout the approximately 24-week study period, patients were also given weekly therapeutic DPC doses on the scalp. In alopecia patients, the study followed how the peripheral blood TCR repertoire changed in vivo over primary and secondary sensitization to diphenylcyclopropenone (DPC), a hapten. Patient blood was sampled pre-sensitization (week 0) and at 2, 6 and about 24 weeks after DPC sensitization. Points the paper makes about the study in general: Significantly more large CDR3 similarity clusters were formed by expanded TCRs than by pre-sensitization or healthy control sets, consistent with antigen-driven responses. Alopecia, a presumed autoimmune disease, was present in all patients, so the immune response of the patients might differ from that of healthy individuals. A positive correlation was found between the number of PT1 expanded TCRs and patch test score, with significance reached at thresholds 8, 16 and 32 but not 4. Repeated subsampling changed both the strength of the expansion versus patch-test correlation and the threshold at which that correlation became significant. DPC sensitization did not change how many TCRs were above 1 in 1000 frequency, and no evidence was found of alterations in global repertoire structure.

This clonotype was recorded at least ten times. The target of this receptor is not known. No much larger clone exists at a distance of one base, and base qualities are not known. V loses 7 bases of germline sequence and J loses 7 bases, and the interval between the two ends is 20 bases. Reading from cysteine to phenylalanine, the CDR3 counts 15 amino acids. Only the CDR3 region is kept as DNA, spanning 45 bases read in frame from base 1. The library was generated by RACE. The sequencer listed for this sample is NextSeq 500. During library preparation, unique molecular identifiers were attached to individual cDNA molecules so that TCRs could be counted quantitatively and reproducibly. On the authors' methods: The median number of TCRs per sample was 95,638, ranging from roughly 20,000 to 700,000. The Decombinator software suite was used to annotate the V, J and CDR3 of the TCR reads. Every sample was subsampled to the same number of TCRs (28,000) for the PS versus PT1 abundance plots. Expanded TCRs were defined as absent before sensitization and observed at least eight times at the 2-week time point. Clones were called with MiXCR by TCRdb after fastp trimmed the public reads at Q25, and only in-frame beta chains were retained. Each record represents a unique CDR3 protein, reported with the most common genes and DNA among its rows. V and J calls and clone size were set by TCRdb, not the authors. The sample data list around 57,000 distinct CDR3 sequences, and 11% of these were observed just once. About 1.7% of the sample is held by the ten biggest clonotypes.

The sample's time point, from its label and the paper: patch test 1, 2 weeks after DPC sensitization. Interpreted using the paper, the treatment or condition label stands for: therapeutic diphenylcyclopropenone sensitization with weekly scalp DPC. Total RNA was extracted from unfractionated whole blood that had been collected in Tempus Blood RNA tubes. At each patch-test visit, blood was drawn before the patch test was applied. To be eligible, patients had to be aged 18 to 70, diagnosed with alopecia and judged suitable for DPC therapy, while pregnant patients were excluded. The sequence derives from a woman in her forties with alopecia areata. Some clones in this sample may be carry-over from other donors' samples. The V gene is TRBV12-3 or TRBV12-4 and the J gene is TRBJ1-5; a weak D assignment points to TRBD1 (6 bases agree). The sequencing here drew on whole blood, taken in connection with sensitization to the hapten diphenylcyclopropenone (DPC). In nucleotides, the sequence is TGTGCCAGCAACAAGGGGGACAATCCAGAACAGCCCCAGCATTTT. It translates to CASNKGDNPEQPQHF.